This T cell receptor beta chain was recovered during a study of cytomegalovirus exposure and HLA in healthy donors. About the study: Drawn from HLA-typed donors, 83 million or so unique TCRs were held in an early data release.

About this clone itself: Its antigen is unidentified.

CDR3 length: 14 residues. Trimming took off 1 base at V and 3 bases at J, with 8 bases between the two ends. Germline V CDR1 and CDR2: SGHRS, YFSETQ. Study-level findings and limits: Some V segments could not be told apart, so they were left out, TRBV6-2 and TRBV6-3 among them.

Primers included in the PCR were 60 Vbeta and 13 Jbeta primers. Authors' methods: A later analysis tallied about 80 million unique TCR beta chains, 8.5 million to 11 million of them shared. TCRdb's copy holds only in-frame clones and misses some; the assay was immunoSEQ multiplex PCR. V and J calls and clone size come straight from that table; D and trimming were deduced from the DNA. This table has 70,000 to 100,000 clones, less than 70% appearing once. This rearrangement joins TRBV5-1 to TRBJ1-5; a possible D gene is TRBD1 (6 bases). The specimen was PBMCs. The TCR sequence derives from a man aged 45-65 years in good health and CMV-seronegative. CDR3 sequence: CASSLTGINQPQHF. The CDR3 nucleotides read TGCGCCAGCAGCTTGACAGGGATCAATCAGCCCCAGCATTTT. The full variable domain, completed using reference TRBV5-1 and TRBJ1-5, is KAGVTQTPRYLIKTRGQQVTLSCSPISGHRSVSWYQQTPGQGLQFLFEYFSETQRNKGNFPGRFSGRQFSNSRSEMNVSTLELGDSALYLCASSLTGINQPQHFGDGTRLSIL.